The 29 T cell receptor beta chains below were found in one sample sequenced in a study of blood T cell repertoires in COVID-19. The protocol was immunoSEQ multiplex PCR, while the TCRdb copy is restricted to in-frame clones and leaves out a portion. The table shows about 87,000 clones, with about 88% occurring only once. Material: peripheral blood. Receptor source: a man aged 35 to 55 with acute or convalescent COVID-19.

The rearrangement joins TRBV5-6 to TRBJ1-4; 9 nucleotides match TRBD1. J gave up 8 bases and V 0 bases, and 5 bases lay outside the gene matches. CDR3 length: 15 residues. CDR1 and CDR2 (germline): SGHDT, YYEEEE. In DNA, the CDR3 is TGTGCCAGCAGCTTGGGGACAGGGGTAGGAGAAAAACTGTTTTTT. Amino acid sequence: CASSLGTGVGEKLFF.

The chain links TRBV4-1 to TRBJ2-2; 11 bases match TRBD1. V lost 0 bases to trimming and J lost 5 bases; unmatched junction nucleotides: 8. Germline CDR1 MGHRA, CDR2 YSYEKL. This CDR3 region has 18 residues. In nucleotides, the CDR3 is TGCGCCAGCAGCCAAGATGAGTGGACAGGGGGCGCGACCGGGGAGCTGTTTTTT. This sequence encodes CASSQDEWTGGATGELFF.

This chain connects TRBV2 to TRBJ2-1; 11 nucleotides align to TRBD2. CDR3 length equals 17 residues. Per germline, CDR1 SNHLY and CDR2 FYNNEI. V was clipped by 11 bases and J by 8 bases; unmatched bases: 20. Here the CDR3 reads CAVRVRVAGGTSDEQFF. Written as DNA, the CDR3 is TGTGCCGTGAGAGTCCGGGTAGCGGGAGGGACGTCCGATGAGCAGTTCTTC.

The chain joins TRBV18 to TRBJ1-2; TRBD1 aligns across 7 bases. With V trimmed by 3 bases and J by 4 bases, 5 bases remained unmatched. This CDR3 spans 14 amino acids. Germline CDR1 KGHSH, CDR2 LQKENI. The CDR3 DNA reads TGTGCCAGCTCACCCGGGGGACAGCCCTATGGCTACACCTTC. It is translated as CASSPGGQPYGYTF.

J is TRBJ2-5 and V is TRBV12-1; TRBD1 is the table's D call, not checked against the DNA. TRBV12-1 is reported as a pseudogene. The CDR3 runs 14 residues. DNA of the CDR3: TGTGCCAGCAGCCACGACAGCTTCCAAGAGACCCAGTACTTC. It yields the protein CASSHDSFQETQYF.

In DNA form, the CDR3 reads TGTGCCAGCTCACCCCCAGACAGGGGCTATGGCTACACCTTC. It is translated as CASSPPDRGYGYTF. J is TRBJ1-2 and V is TRBV18; TRBD1 matches at 8 bases. The CDR3 sequence is 14 residues long. The germline gives CDR1 KGHSH, CDR2 LQKENI. V was clipped by 3 bases and J by 4 bases; unmatched bases: 4.

This chain connects TRBV6-4 to TRBJ1-5; 12 bases align to TRBD1. The length of the CDR3 is 14 residues. V trimming: 8 bases; J trimming: 6 bases; junction bases outside the gene matches: 5. Germline CDR1 MRHNA, CDR2 SNTAGT. The DNA of the CDR3 is TGTGCCAGCTCCGGGACAGGGGGCGCTCAGCCCCAGCATTTT. This codes for CASSGTGGAQPQHF.

The chain combines TRBV12-3 or TRBV12-4 with TRBJ1-2, with D perhaps matching TRBD1 (6 bases). This CDR3 contains 13 residues. Trimming cost V 1 base and J 8 bases, with 11 bases left between them. In DNA, the CDR3 is TGTGCCAGCAGTTTAGTGGGGGCCTACGGCTACACCTTC. Protein product: CASSLVGAYGYTF.

This chain links TRBV16 with TRBJ1-2; D gene unclear. Germline assignment: CDR1 KGHSY and CDR2 FQNENV. V was cut by 2 bases and J by 8 bases, with 12 bases left in between. The CDR3 has 13 residues. The CDR3 spells CASSQQQYRGYTF. CDR3 bases: TGTGCCAGCAGCCAACAACAGTATAGAGGCTACACCTTC.

V gene TRBV5-8 combines with J gene TRBJ1-1; D ambiguous. This CDR3 region has 14 residues. CDR1 is SGHTS, CDR2 YDEGEE, per germline. Trimming stripped 4 bases from V and 8 bases from J, with 18 bases between. DNA for the CDR3: TGTGCCAGCAGCACCCAGACAAAATTATACGAAGCTTTCTTT. Its translation: CASSTQTKLYEAFF.

The chain links TRBV19 to TRBJ1-1; 12 nucleotides align to TRBD1. The J segment lost 3 bases and the V segment lost 4 bases, leaving 9 bases of the junction unmatched. Germline V gene lookup returns CDR1 LNHDA and CDR2 SQIVND (reference sequence). This CDR3 region has 17 residues. The CDR3, as DNA: TGTGCCAGTAGTAAAACCGGGACAGGGGGCGCGTACACTGAAGCTTTCTTT. It is translated as CASSKTGTGGAYTEAFF. Looking up the rest from reference TRBV19 and TRBJ1-1 gives the full variable domain: DGGITQSPKYLFRKEGQNVTLSCEQNLNHDAMYWYRQDPGQGLRLIYYSQIVNDFQKGDIAEGYSVSREKKESFPLTVTSAQKNPTAFYLCASSKTGTGGAYTEAFFGQGTRLTVV.

The chain has TRBV7-6 and TRBJ1-4, with a tentative D call TRBD1 (5 bases). This CDR3 comprises 15 residues. The V gene lost 5 bases and the J gene lost 4 bases, with 14 bases spanning the gap. Germline V gene data show CDR1 as SGHVS and CDR2 as FNYEAQ. CDR3 loop: CASSLRGGLNEKLFF. CDR3 DNA: TGTGCCAGCAGCCTCCGGGGGGGACTTAATGAAAAACTGTTTTTT.

The chain has TRBV6-2 or TRBV6-3 and TRBJ2-2; D is possibly TRBD1 (5 bases). The germline gives CDR1 MNHEY, CDR2 SVGEGT. Trimming left V 0 bases short and J 7 bases short, with 18 bases between. The CDR3 extends over 17 amino acids. CDR3 amino acids: CASSYSPGLGRNGELFF. Written as DNA, the CDR3 is TGTGCCAGCAGTTACTCTCCAGGGTTGGGAAGAAACGGGGAGCTGTTTTTT.

This chain joins TRBV5-1 and TRBJ2-1; TRBD2 matches at 7 bases. Germline V gives CDR1 SGHRS, CDR2 YFSETQ. This CDR3 region has 16 residues. Trimming took 4 bases from V and 0 from J; bases not matched to a gene: 7. CDR3 in DNA: TGCGCCAGCAGCCCGGTAGCGGGTAGCTCCTACAATGAGCAGTTCTTC. Translated: CASSPVAGSSYNEQFF.

The chain links TRBV6-4 to TRBJ1-5; 7 bases align to TRBD1. Germline CDR1 MRHNA, CDR2 SNTAGT. This CDR3 region has 13 residues. V shed 7 bases and J 3 bases; nucleotides not matched to a gene: 3. CDR3 sequence reads: CASKGAFNQPQHF. The CDR3, as DNA: TGTGCCAGCAAGGGGGCTTTCAATCAGCCCCAGCATTTT.

The genes are TRBV19 and TRBJ1-2; 7 nucleotides align to TRBD1. This CDR3 spans 12 amino acids. Germline trimming cut 6 bases from V and 6 bases from J; bases unmatched to any gene: 4. CDR1 LNHDA and CDR2 SQIVND come from the germline V gene (reference sequence). The CDR3 loop is CASRPQGDGYTF. The CDR3 nucleotides read TGTGCCAGTAGGCCCCAGGGGGATGGCTACACCTTC.

This sequence joins TRBV7-9 and TRBJ2-7, with D possibly matching TRBD1 (5 bases). Germline V gene lookup returns CDR1 SEHNR and CDR2 FQNEAQ (reference sequence). Trimming removed 6 bases at V and 2 bases at J, with 11 bases between. The CDR3 consists of 13 residues. The CDR3 region is CASSAMTAYEQYF. CDR3 nucleotide sequence: TGTGCCAGCAGTGCGATGACAGCCTACGAGCAGTACTTC.

The count of this clone is one. The chain joins TRBV6-1 to TRBJ1-2; no clear D. Germline CDR1 is MNHNS and CDR2 is SASEGT. The germline V and J ends were trimmed by 2 bases and 4 bases, with 14 bases remaining between them. The CDR3 totals 15 residues. CDR3 loop: CASSENPRRSYGYTF. CDR3 bases: TGTGCCAGCAGTGAAAATCCCCGGAGGAGCTATGGCTACACCTTC.

The chain links TRBV11-2 to TRBJ1-1, with a possible D match to TRBD1 (5 bases). V was clipped by 3 bases and J by 5 bases, with 13 bases between them. The CDR3 extends over 14 amino acids. The germline V gene encodes CDR1 SGHAT and CDR2 FQNNGV. The CDR3 spells CASSFGGGMTEAFF. CDR3 nucleotide sequence: TGTGCCAGCAGCTTTGGTGGGGGGATGACTGAAGCTTTCTTT.

The chain has TRBV30 and TRBJ2-3; weak D call: TRBD1 (5 bases). Germline V CDR1 and CDR2: GTSNPN, SVGIG (reference sequence). There are 12 residues in the CDR3. Between the trimmed V and J ends, which lost 4 bases and 5 bases, there was a span of 10 bases. The CDR3: CAWTYRGDTQYF. The CDR3 DNA is TGTGCCTGGACTTATAGGGGAGATACGCAGTATTTT.

The chain links TRBV19 to TRBJ1-6, with D tentatively TRBD1 (5 bases). Trimming took 2 bases from V and 7 from J, leaving 9 bases between them. The CDR3 runs to 14 residues. Germline CDR1 is LNHDA and CDR2 is SQIVND (reference sequence). In nucleotides, the CDR3 is TGTGCCAGTAGTATACTTGACAGAAATTCACCCCTCCACTTT. It is translated as CASSILDRNSPLHF.

This chain connects TRBV5-1 to TRBJ1-5; a weak D match, TRBD1 (5 bases). V gave up 0 bases and J gave up 10 bases, with 17 bases separating them. The CDR3 covers 15 residues. Per the germline V gene, CDR1 is SGHRS and CDR2 is YFSETQ. The CDR3 DNA follows: TGCGCCAGCAGCTTGGAGGGCACCCGGGGGGATCCCCAGCATTTT. Translation: CASSLEGTRGDPQHF.

V usage is TRBV5-1 and J usage is TRBJ1-2, with D maybe TRBD1 (5 bases). CDR3 length: 15 residues. The germline V gene encodes CDR1 SGHRS and CDR2 YFSETQ. V was shortened by 2 bases and J by 7 bases, with 18 bases between the two germline ends. This CDR3 is CASSFIPGREGGYTF. The CDR3 region has the DNA TGCGCCAGCAGCTTTATCCCAGGCAGGGAAGGTGGCTACACCTTC.

This clone was found once. This chain uses TRBV27 with TRBJ2-2; 9 nucleotides agree with TRBD1. The CDR3 sequence is 13 residues long. V was clipped by 8 bases and J by 7 bases; unmatched bases: 5. Per germline, CDR1 MNHEY and CDR2 SMNVEV (reference sequence). The CDR3, as DNA: TGTGCCAGCCGGGACAGGGCATACGGGGAGCTGTTTTTT. It specifies CASRDRAYGELFF.

In DNA form, the CDR3 reads TGTGCCAGCAGCTTAAAAGCGGGAGGAACCGGGGAGCTGTTTTTT. Its translation: CASSLKAGGTGELFF. The gene calls are TRBV7-6 and TRBJ2-2, with 9 bases identical to TRBD2. The CDR3 consists of 15 residues. The V gene's germline CDR1 is SGHVS and CDR2 FNYEAQ. V lost 2 bases and J lost 5; bases outside the gene matches: 3.

The chain recombines TRBV11-2 with TRBJ1-2; no clear D gene. The germline CDR1 and CDR2 sequences are SGHAT and FQNNGV. This CDR3 spans 13 amino acids. The V end was cut by 1 base, the J end by 5 bases, with 8 bases between. CDR3 sequence: CASSLVAEYGYTF. In DNA, the CDR3 is TGTGCCAGCAGCTTAGTCGCGGAATATGGCTACACCTTC.

The chain uses TRBV5-6 and TRBJ2-1, with D perhaps TRBD2 (7 bases). Trimming took off 1 base at V and 0 bases at J, with 11 bases between the two ends. Germline CDR1 SGHDT, CDR2 YYEEEE. The CDR3 runs to 16 residues. The CDR3 region has the DNA TGTGCCAGCAGCTTGCGGCGGGGGCCCTCCTACAATGAGCAGTTCTTC. This codes for CASSLRRGPSYNEQFF.

This rearrangement joins TRBV7-2 to TRBJ2-1; 10 nucleotides align to TRBD2. V shed 5 bases, J shed 2 bases, and the junction held 6 bases outside the gene matches. Germline loops: CDR1 SGHTA, CDR2 FQGNSA. The CDR3 totals 16 residues. The CDR3, as DNA: TGTGCCAGCAGCCACCGACTAGCGGGTACCTACAATGAGCAGTTCTTC. Residues: CASSHRLAGTYNEQFF.

V usage is TRBV15 and J usage is TRBJ2-1, with 7 bases matching TRBD2. The CDR3 totals 17 residues. Germline trimming cut 1 base from V and 8 bases from J; bases unmatched to any gene: 14. Germline assignment: CDR1 LNHNV and CDR2 YYDKDF (reference sequence). Here the CDR3 reads CATSRALGRGIRDEQFF. DNA for the CDR3: TGTGCCACCAGCAGAGCCCTTGGGAGGGGCATTAGGGATGAGCAGTTCTTC.